This T cell receptor beta chain is from a study of T cell repertoires in aging, cancer and after chemotherapy. A mixed TRB-A/B primer pool amplified rearranged TRB by multiplex touch-down PCR. TCRdb independently ran MiXCR on the multiplex PCR reads; one entry per CDR3 protein. The sample records about 5,600 distinct CDR3 sequences, 25% to 30% being singletons. In its sample, this clonotype ranks as medium-sized. Its antigen is still unknown. TCR beta rearrangements were amplified from peripheral blood genomic DNA. Findings of the study overall: Age-matched healthy donors had significantly more diverse, less clonal blood TCR repertoires than untreated cancer patients.

V dropped 1 base and J dropped 2 bases, with 15 bases sitting between them. Germline assignment: CDR1 SQVTM and CDR2 ANQGSEA. This CDR3 comprises 16 residues. The sequencing sample was made of blood. This chain links TRBV29-1 with TRBJ2-1; D is perhaps TRBD2 (6 bases). The origin of this receptor is a human donor with a solid tumor. CDR3 sequence reads: CSVEAQGGPTYNEQFF. CDR3 in DNA: TGCAGCGTTGAAGCCCAGGGAGGACCCACCTACAATGAGCAGTTCTTC.